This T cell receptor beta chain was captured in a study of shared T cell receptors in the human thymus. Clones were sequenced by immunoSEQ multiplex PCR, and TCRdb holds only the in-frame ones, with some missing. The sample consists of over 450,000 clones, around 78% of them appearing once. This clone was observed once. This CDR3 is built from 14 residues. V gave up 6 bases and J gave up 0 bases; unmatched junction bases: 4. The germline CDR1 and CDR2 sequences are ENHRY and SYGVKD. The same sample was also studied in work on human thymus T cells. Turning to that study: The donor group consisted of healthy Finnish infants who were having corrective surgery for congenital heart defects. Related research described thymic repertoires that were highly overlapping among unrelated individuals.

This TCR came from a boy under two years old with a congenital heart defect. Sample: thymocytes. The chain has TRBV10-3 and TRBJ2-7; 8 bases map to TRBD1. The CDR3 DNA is TGTGCCATCAGGAGGACAGGGAGCTCCTACGAGCAGTACTTC. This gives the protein CAIRRTGSSYEQYF.